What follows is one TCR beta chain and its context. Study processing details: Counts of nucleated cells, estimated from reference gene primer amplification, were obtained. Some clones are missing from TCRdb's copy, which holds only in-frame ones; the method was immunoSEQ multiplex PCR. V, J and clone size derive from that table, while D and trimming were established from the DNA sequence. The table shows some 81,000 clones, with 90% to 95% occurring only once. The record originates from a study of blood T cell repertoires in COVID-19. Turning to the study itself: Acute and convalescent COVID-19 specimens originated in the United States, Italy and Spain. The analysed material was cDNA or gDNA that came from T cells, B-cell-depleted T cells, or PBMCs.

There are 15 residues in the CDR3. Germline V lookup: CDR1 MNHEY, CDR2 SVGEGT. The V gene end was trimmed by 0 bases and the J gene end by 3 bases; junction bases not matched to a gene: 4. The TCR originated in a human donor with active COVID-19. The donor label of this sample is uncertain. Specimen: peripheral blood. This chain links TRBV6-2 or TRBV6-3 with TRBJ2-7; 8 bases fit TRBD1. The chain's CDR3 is CASSYSADRVYEQYF. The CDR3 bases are TGTGCCAGCAGTTACTCGGCGGACAGGGTCTACGAGCAGTACTTC.